These T cell receptor beta chains were read from a single sample in a study of T-cell reconstitution after alpha-beta-depleted transplantation in children. Using its own MiXCR run on the PCR reads, TCRdb lists one record per CDR3 protein. The sample holds hundreds of thousands of distinct CDR3 sequences, over 10% seen once. The material was PBMCs, obtained before TCRalphabeta/CD19-depleted stem cell transplant. Every receptor here comes from a girl aged 2 to 10 with congenital amegakaryocytic thrombocytopenia, due to receive a stem cell transplant. Each CDR3 is given with its conserved first and last residue. A D gene is named only where the DNA matches it firmly. Clone size is not always given. Where it is, it says once, few, many or a class for expanded clones.

D gene: .
J gene: TRBJ2-7
clone size: .
V gene: TRBV30
CDR3 protein: CAWSIGGRSEQYF
CDR3 DNA: TGTGCCTGGAGTATTGGCGGCCGGTCCGAGCAGTACTTC

D gene: TRBD1
J gene: TRBJ2-7
clone size: few
V gene: TRBV30
CDR3 protein: CAWAFGQGEQYF
CDR3 DNA: TGTGCCTGGGCCTTCGGACAGGGAGAGCAGTACTTC

D gene: TRBD1
J gene: TRBJ2-2
clone size: .
V gene: TRBV29-1
CDR3 protein: CSVQHSRTGGRGELFF
CDR3 DNA: TGCAGCGTCCAACATTCAAGGACAGGGGGTCGCGGGGAGCTGTTTTTT

D gene: .
J gene: TRBJ1-2
clone size: many
V gene: TRBV6-5
CDR3 protein: CASSYFQKVSYGYTF
CDR3 DNA: TGTGCCAGCAGTTACTTTCAGAAGGTATCCTATGGCTACACCTTC

D gene: .
J gene: TRBJ1-1
clone size: many
V gene: TRBV29-1
CDR3 protein: CSVEAGVRAEAFF
CDR3 DNA: TGCAGCGTTGAAGCCGGGGTTAGAGCTGAAGCTTTCTTT

D gene: TRBD1
J gene: TRBJ1-5
clone size: many
V gene: TRBV27
CDR3 protein: CASRIGQGRNQPQHF
CDR3 DNA: TGTGCCAGCAGGATTGGACAGGGTAGGAATCAGCCCCAGCATTTT

D gene: .
J gene: TRBJ2-4
clone size: .
V gene: TRBV6-1
CDR3 protein: CASSEAGGTAKNIQYF
CDR3 DNA: TGTGCCAGCAGTGAAGCGGGGGGAACAGCCAAAAACATTCAGTACTTC

D gene: .
J gene: TRBJ1-1
clone size: few
V gene: TRBV13
CDR3 protein: CASSSTYVEAFF
CDR3 DNA: TGTGCCAGCAGCTCCACTTACGTCGAAGCTTTCTTT

D gene: TRBD2
J gene: TRBJ2-3
clone size: many
V gene: TRBV20-1
CDR3 protein: CSARWLADSRDTQYF
CDR3 DNA: TGCAGTGCTCGGTGGCTAGCGGACTCTAGAGATACGCAGTATTTT

D gene: .
J gene: TRBJ1-1
clone size: few
V gene: TRBV5-6
CDR3 protein: CASSLAGGKDTEAFF
CDR3 DNA: TGTGCCAGCAGCTTGGCGGGCGGTAAGGACACTGAAGCTTTCTTT

D gene: .
J gene: TRBJ2-5
clone size: many
V gene: TRBV6-2/TRBV6-3
CDR3 protein: CASSYSLETQYF
CDR3 DNA: TGTGCCAGCAGTTACTCATTGGAGACCCAGTACTTC

D gene: TRBD2
J gene: TRBJ2-3
clone size: .
V gene: TRBV5-1
CDR3 protein: CASGNPWRTSIETSGSADTQYF
CDR3 DNA: TGCGCCAGCGGGAATCCGTGGAGAACCAGCATAGAGACTAGCGGGAGCGCAGATACGCAGTATTTT

D gene: TRBD1
J gene: TRBJ1-4
clone size: many
V gene: TRBV29-1
CDR3 protein: CSVEVGTGNEKLFF
CDR3 DNA: TGCAGCGTTGAAGTCGGGACAGGGAACGAAAAACTGTTTTTT

D gene: TRBD1
J gene: TRBJ2-7
clone size: many
V gene: TRBV6-5
CDR3 protein: CASSYLGQGNEQYF
CDR3 DNA: TGTGCCAGCAGTTACCTAGGACAGGGGAACGAGCAGTACTTC

D gene: TRBD2
J gene: TRBJ2-4
clone size: few
V gene: TRBV12-3/TRBV12-4
CDR3 protein: CASSRSGQAKNIQYF
CDR3 DNA: TGTGCCAGCAGTCGTAGCGGGCAGGCCAAAAACATTCAGTACTTC

D gene: .
J gene: TRBJ2-2
clone size: few
V gene: TRBV5-5
CDR3 protein: CASSLARLPNTGELFF
CDR3 DNA: TGTGCCAGCAGCTTGGCCAGACTACCGAACACCGGGGAGCTGTTTTTT

D gene: .
J gene: TRBJ2-1
clone size: .
V gene: TRBV15
CDR3 protein: CATSQERRNEQFF
CDR3 DNA: TGTGCCACCAGCCAAGAGAGGCGCAATGAGCAGTTCTTC

D gene: TRBD2
J gene: TRBJ2-5
clone size: .
V gene: TRBV5-5
CDR3 protein: CASSRWGGRETQYF
CDR3 DNA: TGTGCCAGCAGCCGATGGGGGGGAAGAGAGACCCAGTACTTC

D gene: .
J gene: TRBJ2-4
clone size: .
V gene: TRBV19
CDR3 protein: CASSTGEAIQYF
CDR3 DNA: TGTGCCAGTAGTACCGGCGAGGCCATTCAGTACTTC

D gene: .
J gene: TRBJ2-1
clone size: many
V gene: TRBV20-1
CDR3 protein: CSATFSGDNNEQFF
CDR3 DNA: TGCAGTGCTACCTTTTCGGGAGACAACAATGAGCAGTTCTTC

D gene: TRBD2
J gene: TRBJ2-7
clone size: .
V gene: TRBV20-1
CDR3 protein: CSASAGTRGEQYF
CDR3 DNA: TGCAGTGCTAGCGCCGGGACTAGAGGCGAGCAGTACTTC

D gene: .
J gene: TRBJ2-2
clone size: few
V gene: TRBV27
CDR3 protein: CASSFAEGGLTGELFF
CDR3 DNA: TGTGCCAGCAGTTTTGCCGAGGGTGGGTTGACCGGGGAGCTGTTTTTT

D gene: TRBD1
J gene: TRBJ2-7
clone size: .
V gene: TRBV12-5
CDR3 protein: CASGFGTGAYEQYF
CDR3 DNA: TGTGCTAGTGGTTTCGGGACAGGAGCTTACGAGCAGTACTTC

D gene: .
J gene: TRBJ2-1
clone size: many
V gene: TRBV5-1
CDR3 protein: CASSLRLNNEQFF
CDR3 DNA: TGCGCCAGCAGCCTGCGGTTAAACAATGAGCAGTTCTTC

D gene: .
J gene: TRBJ1-1
clone size: .
V gene: TRBV7-2
CDR3 protein: CASSFGGSGNTEAFF
CDR3 DNA: TGTGCCAGCAGCTTTGGTGGTTCCGGCAACACTGAAGCTTTCTTT

D gene: .
J gene: TRBJ2-3
clone size: .
V gene: TRBV11-1
CDR3 protein: CASSLLQGPLHTQYF
CDR3 DNA: TGTGCCAGCAGCTTACTACAGGGCCCTCTCCATACGCAGTATTTT

D gene: TRBD1
J gene: TRBJ1-2
clone size: .
V gene: TRBV5-1
CDR3 protein: CASSAWTGGSGYTF
CDR3 DNA: TGCGCCAGCAGCGCGTGGACAGGGGGAAGCGGCTACACCTTC

D gene: .
J gene: TRBJ2-7
clone size: many
V gene: TRBV12-3/TRBV12-4
CDR3 protein: CASSPGCYEQYF
CDR3 DNA: TGTGCCAGCAGCCCAGGGTGCTACGAGCAGTACTTC

D gene: .
J gene: TRBJ1-5
clone size: many
V gene: TRBV5-6
CDR3 protein: CASSQTGSHQPQHF
CDR3 DNA: TGTGCCAGCAGCCAGACGGGTTCTCATCAGCCCCAGCATTTT

D gene: TRBD2
J gene: TRBJ2-7
clone size: many
V gene: TRBV20-1
CDR3 protein: CSAGASGTSYEQYF
CDR3 DNA: TGCAGTGCTGGCGCTAGCGGGACCTCCTACGAGCAGTACTTC

D gene: .
J gene: TRBJ2-4
clone size: .
V gene: TRBV6-6
CDR3 protein: CASSYSGIQYF
CDR3 DNA: TGTGCCAGCAGTTACTCGGGCATTCAGTACTTC

D gene: TRBD1
J gene: TRBJ1-5
clone size: .
V gene: TRBV20-1
CDR3 protein: CSARDSRPPGQGYGREPQHF
CDR3 DNA: TGCAGTGCTAGAGATTCAAGACCGCCGGGACAGGGTTATGGGAGGGAGCCCCAGCATTTT

D gene: .
J gene: TRBJ1-5
clone size: many
V gene: TRBV12-3/TRBV12-4
CDR3 protein: CASSWLSGPQHF
CDR3 DNA: TGTGCCAGCAGTTGGCTGTCTGGGCCCCAGCATTTT

D gene: TRBD2
J gene: TRBJ2-3
clone size: many
V gene: TRBV7-2
CDR3 protein: CASRLTSGRQDTQYF
CDR3 DNA: TGTGCCAGCAGACTAACTAGCGGGAGGCAGGATACGCAGTATTTT

D gene: TRBD1
J gene: TRBJ2-2
clone size: .
V gene: TRBV30
CDR3 protein: CAWSTGAGELFF
CDR3 DNA: TGTGCCTGGAGTACAGGGGCCGGGGAGCTGTTTTTT

D gene: .
J gene: TRBJ1-2
clone size: few
V gene: TRBV5-1
CDR3 protein: CASSLEGLSRGGYTF
CDR3 DNA: TGCGCCAGCAGCTTGGAGGGACTGAGCCGGGGGGGCTACACCTTC

D gene: TRBD1
J gene: TRBJ2-3
clone size: .
V gene: TRBV20-1
CDR3 protein: CSAGTGDDTQYF
CDR3 DNA: TGCAGTGCTGGAACAGGGGATGATACGCAGTATTTT

D gene: .
J gene: TRBJ2-3
clone size: .
V gene: TRBV7-9
CDR3 protein: CANSPPTLDRPSDTQYF
CDR3 DNA: TGTGCCAACAGCCCGCCGACCCTCGATAGACCGTCAGATACGCAGTATTTT

D gene: TRBD2
J gene: TRBJ2-5
clone size: few
V gene: TRBV28
CDR3 protein: CASRKRTSGTKETQYF
CDR3 DNA: TGTGCCAGCAGGAAGAGGACTAGCGGGACAAAAGAGACCCAGTACTTC

D gene: TRBD2
J gene: TRBJ2-1
clone size: many
V gene: TRBV5-1
CDR3 protein: CASSLIIAGAGNEQFF
CDR3 DNA: TGCGCCAGCAGCTTGATTATCGCGGGAGCGGGGAATGAGCAGTTCTTC

D gene: .
J gene: TRBJ1-2
clone size: few
V gene: TRBV5-1
CDR3 protein: CASSLDGEQGYGYTF
CDR3 DNA: TGCGCCAGCAGCTTGGATGGTGAGCAGGGATATGGCTACACCTTC

D gene: .
J gene: TRBJ2-3
clone size: .
V gene: TRBV5-1
CDR3 protein: CATSLVGARAPDTQYF
CDR3 DNA: TGCGCCACCAGCTTGGTAGGCGCGAGGGCCCCAGATACGCAGTATTTT

D gene: .
J gene: TRBJ2-1
clone size: many
V gene: TRBV20-1
CDR3 protein: CSAPLGSEQFF
CDR3 DNA: TGCAGCGCTCCTTTGGGAAGTGAGCAGTTCTTC

D gene: TRBD2
J gene: TRBJ2-3
clone size: many
V gene: TRBV5-1
CDR3 protein: CASSLADSGSTDTQYF
CDR3 DNA: TGCGCCAGCAGCTTGGCCGATAGCGGGAGCACAGATACGCAGTATTTT

D gene: TRBD1
J gene: TRBJ1-2
clone size: many
V gene: TRBV20-1
CDR3 protein: CSALTGDYGYTF
CDR3 DNA: TGCAGTGCTCTTACAGGGGACTATGGCTACACCTTC

D gene: TRBD2
J gene: TRBJ2-3
clone size: few
V gene: TRBV5-1
CDR3 protein: CASSLVTSGERADTQYF
CDR3 DNA: TGCGCCAGCAGCTTGGTAACTAGCGGAGAGAGGGCAGATACGCAGTATTTT

D gene: .
J gene: TRBJ1-6
clone size: many
V gene: TRBV12-3/TRBV12-4
CDR3 protein: CASSWSFGQSYNSPLHF
CDR3 DNA: TGTGCCAGCAGTTGGTCGTTCGGGCAATCCTATAATTCACCCCTCCACTTT

D gene: .
J gene: TRBJ2-2
clone size: many
V gene: TRBV12-3/TRBV12-4
CDR3 protein: CASSLGTASRSDSGELFF
CDR3 DNA: TGTGCCAGCAGTTTAGGCACCGCTTCGAGGTCCGACAGCGGGGAGCTGTTTTTT

D gene: .
J gene: TRBJ2-1
clone size: many
V gene: TRBV21-1
CDR3 protein: CASRTGFGANEQFF
CDR3 DNA: TGTGCCAGCAGAACAGGGTTCGGGGCCAATGAGCAGTTCTTC